This T cell receptor (beta chain) derives from a study of T cell changes during pregnancy in multiple sclerosis. The data were produced by immunoSEQ multiplex PCR, yet TCRdb's version contains in-frame clones alone and is incomplete. The table lists about 70,000 clones, 90% to 95% of them singletons. The length of the CDR3 is 16 residues. Germline-derived CDR1 and CDR2 are SGHNT and YYREEE (reference sequence). V lost 2 bases to trimming and J lost 4 bases, with 15 bases between them. The J gene is TRBJ1-4, the V gene TRBV5-4; possibly TRBD1 for D (6 bases). This sample comprised peripheral blood, obtained in the third trimester of pregnancy. This receptor was identified in a female donor with multiple sclerosis, enrolled in a pregnancy study. The CDR3 region is CASSLGGWGRNEKLFF. Written as DNA, the CDR3 is TGTGCCAGCAGCTTAGGGGGTTGGGGTCGTAATGAAAAACTGTTTTTT.